The clone carrying this T cell receptor beta chain appeared a few times. Its specificity is unknown. PCR was performed using 60 Vbeta and 13 Jbeta primers. Repertoires were generated with immunoSEQ multiplex PCR, while TCRdb's copy carries only in-frame clones and drops some. The sample records 150,000 to 200,000 clones, 84% being singletons. Between the trimmed V and J ends, which lost 5 bases and 0 bases, there was a span of 11 bases. The CDR3 is made up of 14 amino acids. The germline CDR1 and CDR2 sequences are GTSNPN and SVGIG (reference sequence). This sample is drawn from a study of cytomegalovirus exposure and HLA in healthy donors. Overall study results and limits: There was a cluster of highly shared sequence variants that was likely a sequencing artifact.

This sequence was found in a man younger than 35 in good health and CMV-seronegative. The sequenced material came from PBMCs. The chain joins TRBV30 to TRBJ2-1, with D maybe TRBD2 (5 bases). The CDR3 is CAWVRASSYNEQFF. Here the CDR3 DNA reads TGTGCCTGGGTGAGGGCGAGCTCCTACAATGAGCAGTTCTTC.